A single sample gave rise to the 27 T cell receptor beta chains below, sequenced in a study of T cell responses to AZD1222 COVID-19 vaccine (dated by TCRdb to about 2021). The library came from the immunoSEQ multiplex PCR assay. The table comes from immuneACCESS by way of TCRdb, which keeps in-frame sequences with V and J called. Part of the clones is missing from these tables; in studies checked, under half for an unresolved V gene and the rest for unknown reasons. A total of about 84,000 clones appear in this sample, 70% to 90% of them only once. The ten top clones hold more than 1.3% of the sample. Per the publication, the time point label means: baseline before first vaccination. The specimen comprised peripheral blood, sampled on day 0 of AZD1222 vaccination. The receptors here all came from an adult in good health.

The rearrangement joins TRBV7-3 to TRBJ1-6; D call uncertain. This CDR3 has 16 amino acids. Germline CDR1 SGHTA, CDR2 FQGTGA. The V end lost 2 bases, the J end lost 9 bases, and 17 bases lay between the germline ends. The CDR3 DNA is TGTGCCAGCAGCTTATTTGGTCGGACCGTTCGTTCACCCCTCCACTTT. As protein: CASSLFGRTVRSPLHF.

V usage is TRBV7-2 and J usage is TRBJ1-5; maybe TRBD1 (6 bases). V lost 3 bases and J 3 bases, leaving 15 bases between the germline ends. Germline assignment: CDR1 SGHTA and CDR2 FQGNSA. The CDR3 is made up of 16 amino acids. The CDR3 region has the DNA TGTGCCAGCAGCTTTGAGGGAACAGGGACCAATCAGCCCCAGCATTTT. Translation: CASSFEGTGTNQPQHF.

This clone was seen just once. The chain carries TRBV5-1 and TRBJ1-1; D is unclear. The CDR3 has 14 residues. The ends were cut back, 0 bases at V and 5 bases at J, with 11 bases in the middle. CDR1 is SGHRS and CDR2 is YFSETQ in the germline V gene. The CDR3 DNA is TGCGCCAGCAGCTTGGGAGGGTTCGGTACTGAAGCTTTCTTT. Protein: CASSLGGFGTEAFF.

The rearrangement uses TRBV11-2 and TRBJ2-3; no definite D call. The CDR3 is 13 residues long. With 5 bases removed from V and 3 bases from J, the gap between germline ends came to 9 bases. Germline CDR1 reads SGHAT; CDR2 reads FQNNGV. The CDR3 sequence: CASSHGRTDTQYF. As DNA, the CDR3 is TGTGCCAGCAGCCATGGCAGGACAGATACGCAGTATTTT.

The CDR3 nucleotides are TGTGCCAGCAGCGTAGAGGGACAGGGGAGCGGCTACACCTTC. Encoded protein: CASSVEGQGSGYTF. The genes are TRBV9 and TRBJ1-2; 10 bases map to TRBD1. This CDR3 contains 14 residues. Germline-derived CDR1 and CDR2 are SGDLS and YYNGEE. V was clipped by 0 bases and J by 8 bases; unmatched bases: 4.

The V and J genes are TRBV11-2 and TRBJ2-7; D is unclear. CDR1 and CDR2 from the germline V gene are SGHAT and FQNNGV. V was shortened by 1 base and J by 3 bases, with 7 bases between the two germline ends. The length of the CDR3 is 13 residues. In nucleotides, the CDR3 is TGTGCCAGCAGCTTAGGACTTCTCTACGAGCAGTACTTC. Translating it yields CASSLGLLYEQYF.

The chain employs TRBV10-3 and TRBJ2-2, with TRBD2 matching 9 bases. CDR1 ENHRY and CDR2 SYGVKD come from the germline V gene. With 4 bases clipped from V and 5 bases from J, the junction kept 2 bases outside the gene matches. CDR3 length equals 14 residues. The CDR3 region has the DNA TGTGCCATCAGTGGACTAGCGGAGACCGGGGAGCTGTTTTTT. Its protein product is CAISGLAETGELFF.

CDR3 sequence: CAWSGLAQETQYF. As DNA, the CDR3 is TGTGCCTGGAGTGGGTTAGCTCAAGAGACCCAGTACTTC. This chain uses TRBV30 with TRBJ2-5; D gene unclear. This CDR3 has 13 amino acids. Per germline, CDR1 GTSNPN and CDR2 SVGIG (reference sequence). V lost 1 base and J 2 bases, leaving 8 bases between the germline ends.

This chain uses TRBV27 with TRBJ1-1; no firm D call. V lost 6 bases to trimming and J lost 1 base, with 9 bases between them. Germline CDR1 and CDR2: MNHEY and SMNVEV (reference sequence). The CDR3 has 13 residues. This CDR3 is CASSGHSNTEAFF. Here the CDR3 DNA reads TGTGCCAGCAGCGGGCACTCGAACACTGAAGCTTTCTTT.

The CDR3 coding sequence is TGTGCCAGCAGCTTAACTCAGTCGAGCGCCGGGGAGCTGTTTTTT. Translation gives CASSLTQSSAGELFF. The chain is built from TRBV7-6 and TRBJ2-2; D unclear. V was trimmed by 2 bases and J by 6 bases, leaving 13 bases between them. Germline CDR1 SGHVS, CDR2 FNYEAQ. This CDR3 region has 15 residues.

The CDR3 sequence: CASSTGLAGGRYNEQFF. DNA for the CDR3: TGCGCCAGCAGCACAGGACTAGCGGGAGGAAGGTACAATGAGCAGTTCTTC. The V gene is TRBV4-1, the J gene TRBJ2-1; TRBD2 agrees at 14 bases. Germline V gene lookup returns CDR1 MGHRA and CDR2 YSYEKL. V dropped 5 bases and J dropped 4; count of bases not matched to a gene: 7. This CDR3 spans 17 amino acids.

The CDR3 DNA is TGTGCCTGGAGAGGGGGGCTATCGGGGTTTAACTATGGCTACACCTTC. Its protein is CAWRGGLSGFNYGYTF. The chain combines TRBV30 with TRBJ1-2, with D tentatively TRBD1 (6 bases). V was pared by 3 bases and J by 1 base, with 18 bases between. Germline lookup yields CDR1 GTSNPN and CDR2 SVGIG (reference sequence). The CDR3 has 16 residues.

The chain carries TRBV6-5 and TRBJ1-6, with D hard to call. Between the trimmed V and J ends, which lost 7 bases and 5 bases, there was a span of 15 bases. Looked up from germline, CDR1 is MNHEY and CDR2 is SVGAGI. This CDR3 comprises 15 residues. The CDR3 sequence: CASTQGGVHNSPLHF. The CDR3 DNA sequence: TGTGCCAGCACCCAAGGCGGGGTACATAATTCACCCCTCCACTTT.

This rearrangement joins TRBV3-1 (or the pseudogene TRBV3-2) to TRBJ2-4, with 9 bases lining up with TRBD2. The V segment lost 2 bases and the J segment 0 bases; nucleotides outside the gene matches: 11. The CDR3 is made up of 19 amino acids. Germline V lookup: CDR1 LGHDT, CDR2 YNNKEL (reference sequence). CDR3 nucleotide sequence: TGTGCCAGCAGCCAAATAAGCGTGACTAGCGGTATAGCCAAAAACATTCAGTACTTC. Translating gives CASSQISVTSGIAKNIQYF.

This chain links TRBV5-8 with TRBJ2-7; D is undetermined. CDR1 and CDR2 from the germline V gene are SGHTS and YDEGEE. V was shortened by 4 bases and J by 0 bases, with 14 bases between the two germline ends. CDR3 length: 15 amino acids. The CDR3 region is CASSPAPARSYEQYF. Written as DNA, the CDR3 is TGTGCCAGCAGCCCAGCCCCAGCCCGCTCCTACGAGCAGTACTTC.

The chain has TRBV7-8 and TRBJ1-1; D unclear. Germline CDR1 is SGHVS and CDR2 is FQNEAQ. Trimming left V 3 bases short and J 1 base short, with 6 bases between. The CDR3 contains 13 residues. As DNA, the CDR3 is TGTGCCAGCAGCTTTATGGAGAACACTGAAGCTTTCTTT. It specifies CASSFMENTEAFF.

The J gene is TRBJ1-1, the V gene TRBV18; no reliable D call. The V gene lost 0 bases and the J gene lost 10 bases, with 15 bases spanning the gap. CDR3 length: 14 amino acids. CDR1 is KGHSH and CDR2 is LQKENI in the germline V gene. CDR3 DNA: TGTGCCAGCTCACCACCCGGTGGCGCCGGCGGAGCTTTCTTT. Translating it yields CASSPPGGAGGAFF.

The chain uses TRBV28 and TRBJ1-1; maybe TRBD1 (5 bases). The CDR3 sequence is 14 residues long. Germline V gene lookup returns CDR1 MDHEN and CDR2 SYDVKM. Trimming shortened V by 3 bases and J by 1 base, and 9 bases separated the two germline ends. The CDR3 nucleotides read TGTGCCAGCAGTTTCCTCGGGGGGAACACTGAAGCTTTCTTT. This gives the protein CASSFLGGNTEAFF.

The chain links TRBV11-3 to TRBJ1-1, with D possibly matching TRBD1 (5 bases). There are 13 residues in the CDR3. The germline CDR1 and CDR2 sequences are SGHNT and YENEEA. V lost 2 bases and J lost 4, with 8 bases in between. The CDR3 region is CASSLTGVTEAFF. The CDR3 DNA reads TGTGCCAGCAGCTTAACAGGTGTCACTGAAGCTTTCTTT.

This chain joins TRBV30 and TRBJ1-1; 7 bases align to TRBD1. Germline lookup yields CDR1 GTSNPN and CDR2 SVGIG (reference sequence). The CDR3 covers 13 residues. With V trimmed by 4 bases and J by 6 bases, 8 bases remained unmatched. The CDR3 sequence is CAWKEGASPEAFF. The DNA for the CDR3 is TGTGCCTGGAAGGAGGGGGCTTCTCCTGAAGCTTTCTTT.

This rearrangement joins TRBV18 to TRBJ2-3, with D possibly TRBD1 on 6 matching bases. CDR1 KGHSH and CDR2 LQKENI come from the germline V gene. The CDR3 loop spans 13 amino acids. V was shortened by 6 bases and J by 5 bases, with 12 bases between the two germline ends. The CDR3 DNA reads TGTGCCAGCTCTCCGGACAGACTAGATACGCAGTATTTT. It is translated as CASSPDRLDTQYF.

CDR3 bases: TGTGCCAGCAGCCCCCAGGAGGGTCAGAACACTGAAGCTTTCTTT. This encodes CASSPQEGQNTEAFF. The J gene is TRBJ1-1, the V gene TRBV7-3; unclear D gene. Germline V gene data show CDR1 as SGHTA and CDR2 as FQGTGA. There are 15 residues in the CDR3. V was clipped by 5 bases and J by 1 base, with 14 bases between them.

The rearrangement links TRBV4-1 to TRBJ1-4, with TRBD1 matching 9 bases. V gave up 6 bases and J gave up 7 bases; unmatched junction bases: 9. This CDR3 contains 15 residues. CDR1 MGHRA and CDR2 YSYEKL come from the germline V gene. CDR3 protein: CASRPTGGAVEKLFF. DNA for the CDR3: TGCGCCAGCAGACCTACAGGGGGCGCGGTTGAAAAACTGTTTTTT.

V and J are TRBV18 and TRBJ1-2; the match to TRBD1 covers 9 bases. Germline lookup yields CDR1 KGHSH and CDR2 LQKENI. Trimming at V came to 5 bases and at J to 4 bases, leaving 2 bases not matched to a gene. CDR3 length: 13 amino acids. CDR3 protein: CASSAGQGYGYTF. CDR3 bases: TGTGCCAGCTCAGCGGGACAGGGCTATGGCTACACCTTC.

In its sample, this clone was seen a few times. This chain links TRBV12-3 or TRBV12-4 with TRBJ1-1; D is unresolved. The CDR3 is 13 residues long. Deletions cut 6 bases from V and 1 base from J, with 9 bases between. The CDR3 sequence is CASRAVGNTEAFF. CDR3 DNA sequence: TGTGCCAGCAGGGCCGTTGGGAACACTGAAGCTTTCTTT.

The V call is TRBV30, the J call TRBJ1-3; D might be TRBD1 (5 bases). This CDR3 has 15 amino acids. CDR1 is GTSNPN and CDR2 is SVGIG in the germline V gene (reference sequence). V was shortened by 7 bases and J by 1 base, with 17 bases between the two germline ends. Here the CDR3 reads CALDGRGESGNTIYF. The CDR3 bases are TGTGCCTTGGACGGTCGGGGGGAATCTGGAAACACCATATATTTT.

The chain recombines TRBV5-8 with TRBJ1-5; D perhaps matches TRBD1 (6 bases). V was pared by 4 bases and J by 9 bases, with 20 bases between. CDR1 and CDR2 from the germline V gene are SGHTS and YDEGEE. The CDR3 is 15 amino acids. In DNA form, the CDR3 reads TGTGCCAGCAGCCTTACAGGGATCCGTATCTCGCCCCAGCATTTT. Its protein product is CASSLTGIRISPQHF.